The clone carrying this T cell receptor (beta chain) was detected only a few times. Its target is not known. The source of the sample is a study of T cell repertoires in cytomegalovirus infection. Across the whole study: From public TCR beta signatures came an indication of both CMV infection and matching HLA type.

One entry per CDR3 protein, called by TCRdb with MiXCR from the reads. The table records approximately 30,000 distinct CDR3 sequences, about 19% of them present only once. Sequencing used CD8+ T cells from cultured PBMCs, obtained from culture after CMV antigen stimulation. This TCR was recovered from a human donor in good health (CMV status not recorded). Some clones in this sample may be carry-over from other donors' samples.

The CDR3 DNA is TGTGCCAGCAGTTACTCGTTAGCCGGGGAGCTGTTTTTT. This codes for CASSYSLAGELFF. The chain combines TRBV6-6 with TRBJ2-2; no clear D. V shed 0 bases and J shed 6 bases, with 5 bases lying between them. Looked up from germline, CDR1 is MNHNY and CDR2 is SVGAGI (reference sequence). This CDR3 has 13 amino acids.